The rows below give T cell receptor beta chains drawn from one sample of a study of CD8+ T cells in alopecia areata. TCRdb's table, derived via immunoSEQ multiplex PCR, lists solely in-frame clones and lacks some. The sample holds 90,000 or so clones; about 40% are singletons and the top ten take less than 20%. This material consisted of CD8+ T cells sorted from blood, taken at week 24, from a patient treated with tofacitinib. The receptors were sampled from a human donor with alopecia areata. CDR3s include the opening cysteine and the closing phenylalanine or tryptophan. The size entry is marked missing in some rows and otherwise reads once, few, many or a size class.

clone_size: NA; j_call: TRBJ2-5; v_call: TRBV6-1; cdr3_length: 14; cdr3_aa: CASSELAGEETQYF
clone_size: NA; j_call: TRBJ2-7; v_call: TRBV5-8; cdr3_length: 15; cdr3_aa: CASSLNRDRVHEQYF
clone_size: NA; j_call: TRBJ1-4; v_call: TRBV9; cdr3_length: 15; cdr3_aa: CASSADRATNEKLFF
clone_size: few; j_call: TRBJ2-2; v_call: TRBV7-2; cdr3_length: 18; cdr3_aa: CASSLAKTGTGISGELFF
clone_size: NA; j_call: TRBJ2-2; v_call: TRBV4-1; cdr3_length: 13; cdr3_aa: CASSQHRGGELFF
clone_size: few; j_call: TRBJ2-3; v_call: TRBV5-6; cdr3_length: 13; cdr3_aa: CASSSATADTQYF
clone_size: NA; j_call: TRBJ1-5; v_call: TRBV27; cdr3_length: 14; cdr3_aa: CASSPRGGTQPQHF
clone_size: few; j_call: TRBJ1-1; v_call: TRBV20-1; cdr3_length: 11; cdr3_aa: CSARDMARAFF
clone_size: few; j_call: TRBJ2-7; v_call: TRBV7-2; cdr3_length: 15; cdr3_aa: CASSWLGGTTYEQYF
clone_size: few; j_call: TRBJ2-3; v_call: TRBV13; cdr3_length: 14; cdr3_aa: CASSVGDSTDTQYF
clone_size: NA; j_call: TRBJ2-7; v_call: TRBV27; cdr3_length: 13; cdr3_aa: CASSLGSTYEQYF
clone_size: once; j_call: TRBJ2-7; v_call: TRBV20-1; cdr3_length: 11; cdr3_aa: CSARDGYEQYF
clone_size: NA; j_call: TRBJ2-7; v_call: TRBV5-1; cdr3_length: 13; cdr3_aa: CASSSWAGTEQYF
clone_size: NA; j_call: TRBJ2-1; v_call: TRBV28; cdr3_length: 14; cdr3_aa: CATEPQGSANEQFF
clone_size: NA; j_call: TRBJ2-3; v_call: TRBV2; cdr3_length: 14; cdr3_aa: CASTWGASTDTQYF
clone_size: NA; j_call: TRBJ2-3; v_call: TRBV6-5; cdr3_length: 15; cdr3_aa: CASSSRGGRTDTQYF
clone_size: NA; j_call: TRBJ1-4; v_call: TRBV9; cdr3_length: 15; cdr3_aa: CASSVDGTADEKLFF
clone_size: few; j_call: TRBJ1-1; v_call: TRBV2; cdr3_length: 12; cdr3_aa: CASLSGGTEAFF
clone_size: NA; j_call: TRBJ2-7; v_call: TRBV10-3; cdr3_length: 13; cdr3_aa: CAIQTQQGNEQYF
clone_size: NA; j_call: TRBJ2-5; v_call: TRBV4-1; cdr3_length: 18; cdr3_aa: CASSQGDSSGSPTVAQYF
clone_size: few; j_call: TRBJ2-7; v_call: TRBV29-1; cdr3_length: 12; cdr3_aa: CSGREGRYEQYF
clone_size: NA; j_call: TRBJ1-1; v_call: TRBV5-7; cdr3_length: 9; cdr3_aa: CEPETEAFF
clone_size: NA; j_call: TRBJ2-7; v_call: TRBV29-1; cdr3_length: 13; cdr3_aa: CSVEEADTYEQYF
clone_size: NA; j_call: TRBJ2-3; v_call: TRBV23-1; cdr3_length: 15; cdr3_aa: CASSQGPSPADTQYF
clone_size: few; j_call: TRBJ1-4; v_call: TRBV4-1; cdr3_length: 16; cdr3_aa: CASSQENRGTNEKLFF
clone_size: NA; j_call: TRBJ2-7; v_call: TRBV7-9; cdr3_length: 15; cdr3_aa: CASSLVDRVDNEQYF
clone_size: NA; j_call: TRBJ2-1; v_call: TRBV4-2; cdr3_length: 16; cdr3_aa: CASSQRTSGSYNEQFF